These 9 T cell receptor beta chains were sequenced from one sample in a study of blood T cell repertoires in COVID-19. The table came from immunoSEQ multiplex PCR; TCRdb's copy has only in-frame clones and leaves some out. The sample records 200,000 to 300,000 clones, approximately 80% being singletons. Source material: peripheral blood. The receptor set was obtained from a woman older than 75 with acute or convalescent COVID-19.

The rearrangement joins TRBV27 to TRBJ2-7, with D maybe TRBD1 (6 bases). CDR3 size: 17 residues. Germline lookup yields CDR1 MNHEY and CDR2 SMNVEV (reference sequence). V dropped 5 bases and J dropped 4 bases, with 24 bases sitting between them. This CDR3 reads CASSLAETGYRVYEQYF. The DNA for the CDR3 is TGTGCCAGCAGTCTCGCGGAAACAGGGTACAGGGTATACGAGCAGTACTTC.

The rearrangement links TRBV13 to TRBJ1-5; a possible D gene is TRBD1 (5 bases). There are 13 residues in the CDR3. V lost 4 bases to trimming and J lost 4 bases, with 8 bases between them. CDR1 is PRHDT and CDR2 is FYEKMQ in the germline V gene (reference sequence). CDR3 in DNA: TGTGCCAGCAGCTCTGACAGAAATCAGCCCCAGCATTTT. Translation: CASSSDRNQPQHF.

The chain employs TRBV28 and TRBJ1-5, with no clear D. CDR3 length equals 14 residues. Trimming shortened V by 6 bases and J by 4 bases, and 13 bases separated the two germline ends. The germline V gene encodes CDR1 MDHEN and CDR2 SYDVKM. The CDR3 DNA reads as TGTGCCAGCAGGGATCGACGGCGGAATCAGCCCCAGCATTTT. As protein: CASRDRRRNQPQHF. Using reference TRBV28 and TRBJ1-5 for the parts outside the CDR3, the full variable domain is DVKVTQSSRYLVKRTGEKVFLECVQDMDHENMFWYRQDPGLGLRLIYFSYDVKMKEKGDIPEGYSVSREKKERFSLILESASTNQTSMYLCASRDRRRNQPQHFGDGTRLSIL.

This chain links TRBV5-1 with TRBJ2-5, with a weak D call TRBD2 (6 bases). V was shortened by 4 bases and J by 1 base, with 11 bases between the two germline ends. Germline-derived CDR1 and CDR2 are SGHRS and YFSETQ. This CDR3 contains 14 residues. In DNA form, the CDR3 reads TGCGCCAGCAGCGTGGGGAGGTTCCAAGAGACCCAGTACTTC. Amino acid sequence: CASSVGRFQETQYF.

V is TRBV6-5 and J is TRBJ1-1; D unclear. From germline, CDR1 is MNHEY and CDR2 SVGAGI. Trimming shortened V by 0 bases and J by 2 bases, and 7 bases separated the two germline ends. This CDR3 is 14 amino acids long. The CDR3 loop reads CASSYSSSNTEAFF. CDR3 bases: TGTGCCAGCAGTTACTCATCCAGTAACACTGAAGCTTTCTTT.

This chain links TRBV28 with TRBJ1-1; TRBD1 agrees at 7 bases. The germline gives CDR1 MDHEN, CDR2 SYDVKM. Trimming removed 6 bases from V and 7 bases from J; junction bases left unmatched: 14. The CDR3 is 15 residues long. This CDR3 is CASSPNRRQGLEAFF. The DNA of the CDR3 is TGTGCCAGCAGCCCCAACCGGCGACAGGGCCTTGAAGCTTTCTTT.

The rearrangement joins TRBV9 to TRBJ2-2; 8 nucleotides match TRBD1. The V gene's germline CDR1 is SGDLS and CDR2 YYNGEE. Trimming cost V 0 bases and J 4 bases; bases outside gene matches: 11. This CDR3 contains 18 residues. CDR3: CASSVAVAGGRGTGELFF. The CDR3 DNA follows: TGTGCCAGCAGCGTAGCTGTTGCAGGGGGCCGCGGCACCGGGGAGCTGTTTTTT.

The rearrangement links TRBV19 to TRBJ1-3; D might be TRBD1 (6 bases). Germline V gene data show CDR1 as LNHDA and CDR2 as SQIVND (reference sequence). Trimming cost V 9 bases and J 0 bases, with 21 bases left between them. The CDR3 sequence is 17 residues long. CDR3 in amino acids: CASVPTTGDYSGNTIYF. The CDR3 bases are TGTGCCAGCGTACCAACGACAGGAGACTACTCTGGAAACACCATATATTTT. Full variable domain (missing parts from reference TRBV19 and TRBJ1-3): DGGITQSPKYLFRKEGQNVTLSCEQNLNHDAMYWYRQDPGQGLRLIYYSQIVNDFQKGDIAEGYSVSREKKESFPLTVTSAQKNPTAFYLCASVPTTGDYSGNTIYFGEGSWLTVV.

This clone showed up just once. CDR3 protein: CASSFATGRIMNTEAFF. Here the CDR3 DNA reads TGTGCCAGCAGCTTCGCGACAGGGAGGATCATGAACACTGAAGCTTTCTTT. V and J are TRBV4-2 and TRBJ1-1; the match to TRBD1 covers 7 bases. Germline V CDR1 and CDR2: LGHNA, YNFKEQ. V lost 5 bases to trimming and J lost 0 bases; unmatched junction nucleotides: 12. The CDR3 loop spans 17 amino acids.